Listed here are 8 T cell receptor beta chains from one sample, sequenced in a study of blood T cell repertoires in COVID-19. Clones were read by immunoSEQ multiplex PCR, and TCRdb kept only the in-frame ones, dropping some. The profile shows 200,000 to 250,000 clones, 80% of them singletons. Sequenced input: peripheral blood. These receptors were collected from a woman in her 70s with acute or convalescent COVID-19.

DNA for the CDR3: TGTGCCAGCAGCTTACGGACTAGCGGGGGTAGCGAGCAGTACTTC. This gives the protein CASSLRTSGGSEQYF. This sequence joins TRBV7-8 and TRBJ2-7; 13 nucleotides line up with TRBD2. The CDR3 runs 15 residues. V shed 2 bases and J 6 bases; nucleotides not matched to a gene: 4. Germline V gene data show CDR1 as SGHVS and CDR2 as FQNEAQ.

As regards this clone: A read error may explain this, as a much larger clone is one base away. At the DNA level, this CDR3 is encoded by other sequences in the same sample as well. J is TRBJ2-2 and V is TRBV2, with TRBD1 matching over 8 bases. CDR3 length: 14 residues. J lost 3 bases, V lost 5 bases, and 2 bases had no gene match. Germline assignment: CDR1 SNHLY and CDR2 FYNNEI. CDR3 protein: CASSWTGYTGELFF. The CDR3 bases are TGTGCCAGCAGTTGGACAGGGTACACCGGGGAGCTGTTTTTT.

CDR3 in amino acids: CASSGLAEETQYF. CDR3 coding DNA: TGTGCCAGCAGCGGACTAGCGGAGGAGACCCAGTACTTC. The V call is TRBV2, the J call TRBJ2-5; TRBD2 agrees at 10 bases. Germline V gene data show CDR1 as SNHLY and CDR2 as FYNNEI. CDR3 length: 13 amino acids. J was trimmed by 5 bases and V by 6 bases; bases with no gene match: 3.

In DNA form, the CDR3 reads TGTGCCAGTAGTAAGATTCCCGACAGTCTCCCTAACTATGGCTACACCTTC. Translated: CASSKIPDSLPNYGYTF. The chain employs TRBV19 and TRBJ1-2; TRBD1 is a possible D gene (5 bases). Trimming shortened V by 4 bases and J by 0 bases, and 18 bases separated the two germline ends. This CDR3 has 17 residues. Germline lookup yields CDR1 LNHDA and CDR2 SQIVND (reference sequence).

In nucleotides, the CDR3 is TGCGCCAGCAGGCACGGGGAAGTGACAGATACGCAGTATTTT. It translates to CASRHGEVTDTQYF. This sequence joins TRBV5-1 and TRBJ2-3; maybe TRBD2 (5 bases). Germline CDR1 and CDR2: SGHRS and YFSETQ. The V end was cut by 5 bases, the J end by 3 bases, with 13 bases between. This CDR3 is built from 14 residues.

The chain employs TRBV10-1 and TRBJ2-3; TRBD2 matches at 8 bases. The V and J ends lost 0 bases and 0 bases, in that order; junction bases with no gene match: 5. The germline V gene encodes CDR1 WNHNN and CDR2 SYGVQD (reference sequence). This CDR3 is built from 17 residues. In DNA, the CDR3 is TGCGCCAGCAGTGAGTCTAGCGGGGCGACTAGCACAGATACGCAGTATTTT. It specifies CASSESSGATSTDTQYF.

This rearrangement joins TRBV19 to TRBJ2-2; D is perhaps TRBD1 (5 bases). The length of the CDR3 is 16 residues. Germline-derived CDR1 and CDR2 are LNHDA and SQIVND (reference sequence). Trimming left V 5 bases short and J 1 base short, with 14 bases between. The CDR3 DNA is TGTGCCAGTAGTTGGCCGACAGTCTTGAACACCGGGGAGCTGTTTTTT. Residues: CASSWPTVLNTGELFF.

The V gene is TRBV10-3, the J gene TRBJ1-1; no clear D gene. CDR1 is ENHRY and CDR2 is SYGVKD in the germline V gene. The V and J ends lost 4 bases and 8 bases respectively, with 8 bases between them. The CDR3 totals 11 residues. CDR3 sequence: CAISVRGEAFF. For the CDR3, the DNA is TGTGCCATCAGTGTTCGAGGCGAAGCTTTCTTT.